The TCR beta chain under discussion was sequenced for a study of T cells in Graves' hyperthyroidism and ophthalmopathy. Disease lasting under 3 months, a NOSPECS grade of at least 4, and a Clinical Activity Score of at least 3 were features of the ophthalmopathy patients. Any patient presenting with uncontrolled infection, other autoimmune disease, pregnancy or lactation was left out. The PBMCs were sourced from fresh peripheral blood (less than 11 ml). The source material, RNA transcripts, was used to amplify TCR beta CDR3 regions. Primed by the HTBI set, a first-round RT-PCR was run on the TCR CDR3. A single record per CDR3 protein comes from TCRdb applying MiXCR to the multiplex PCR reads. The table includes about 250,000 distinct CDR3 sequences, around 20% detected once. This sequence originates from a man between 25 and 39 years old with Graves' ophthalmopathy. Input material: blood.

CDR3 loop: CASRPLAETYNEQFF. Here the CDR3 DNA reads TGTGCCAGCAGGCCACTAGCGGAGACCTACAATGAGCAGTTCTTC. The V call is TRBV28, the J call TRBJ2-1; 8 bases align to TRBD2. The CDR3 is 15 amino acids. Germline CDR1 MDHEN, CDR2 SYDVKM. With 6 bases clipped from V and 2 bases from J, the junction kept 6 bases outside the gene matches.